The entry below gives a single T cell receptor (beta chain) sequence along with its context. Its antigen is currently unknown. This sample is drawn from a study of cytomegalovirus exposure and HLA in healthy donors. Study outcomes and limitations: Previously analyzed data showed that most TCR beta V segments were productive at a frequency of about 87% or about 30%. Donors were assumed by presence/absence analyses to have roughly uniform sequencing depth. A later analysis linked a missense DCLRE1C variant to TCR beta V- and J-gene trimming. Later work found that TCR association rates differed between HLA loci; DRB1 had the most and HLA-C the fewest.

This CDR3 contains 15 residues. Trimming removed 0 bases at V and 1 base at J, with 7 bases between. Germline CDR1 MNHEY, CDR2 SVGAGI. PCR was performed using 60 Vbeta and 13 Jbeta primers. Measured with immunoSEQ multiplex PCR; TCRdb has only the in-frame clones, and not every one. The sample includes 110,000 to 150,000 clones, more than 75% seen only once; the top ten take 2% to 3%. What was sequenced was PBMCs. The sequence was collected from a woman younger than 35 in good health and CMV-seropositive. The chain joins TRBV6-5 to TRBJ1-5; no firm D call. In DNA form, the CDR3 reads TGTGCCAGCAGTTACTCGAAACGGAGCAATCAGCCCCAGCATTTT. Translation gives CASSYSKRSNQPQHF.